This T cell receptor (beta chain) emerged from a study of OX40 agonist ivuxolimab in advanced cancers. Background on the study: Prior checkpoint blockade (anti-PD-1, anti-PD-L1 or anti-CTLA-4) was permitted; 40% had it.

Blood samples were obtained at baseline, cycle 4 day 1, and cycle 7 day 1. In regard to this clone: As yet, its antigen is unknown.

V shed 2 bases, J shed 2 bases, and the junction held 0 bases outside the gene matches. The germline CDR1 and CDR2 sequences are MDHEN and SYDVKM. The CDR3 is made up of 14 amino acids. Profiling relied on immunoSEQ multiplex PCR, and the TCRdb table lists in-frame clones only, not all of them. In the table there are under 40,000 clones, about 80% of which are singletons. General study points: There were also nonresponders showing low normalized T-cell clonal expansion. The expanded peripheral T cells' antigen specificity was not determined.

This TCR was recovered from an adult with an advanced solid tumor such as melanoma, head and neck, liver or kidney cancer. The sequences come from CD4+ or CD8+ T cells sorted from blood, collected in a trial of the OX40 agonist ivuxolimab. The chain couples TRBV28 to TRBJ1-5; 7 nucleotides match TRBD1. Here the CDR3 DNA reads TGTGCCAGCAGTTTAGACAGGGGCAATCAGCCCCAGCATTTT. Translating gives CASSLDRGNQPQHF.